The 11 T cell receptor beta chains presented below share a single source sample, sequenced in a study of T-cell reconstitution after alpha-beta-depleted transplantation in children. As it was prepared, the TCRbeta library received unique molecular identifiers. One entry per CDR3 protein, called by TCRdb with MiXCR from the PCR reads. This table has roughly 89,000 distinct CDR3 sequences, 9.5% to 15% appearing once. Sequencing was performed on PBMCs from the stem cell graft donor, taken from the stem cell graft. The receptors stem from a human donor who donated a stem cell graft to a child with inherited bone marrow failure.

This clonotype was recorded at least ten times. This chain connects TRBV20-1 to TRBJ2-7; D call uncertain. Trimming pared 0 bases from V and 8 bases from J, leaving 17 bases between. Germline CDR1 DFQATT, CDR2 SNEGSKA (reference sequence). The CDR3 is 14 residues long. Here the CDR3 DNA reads TGCAGTGCTAGAGATAGAGGACGGTCCGATCAGCAGTACTTC. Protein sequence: CSARDRGRSDQQYF.

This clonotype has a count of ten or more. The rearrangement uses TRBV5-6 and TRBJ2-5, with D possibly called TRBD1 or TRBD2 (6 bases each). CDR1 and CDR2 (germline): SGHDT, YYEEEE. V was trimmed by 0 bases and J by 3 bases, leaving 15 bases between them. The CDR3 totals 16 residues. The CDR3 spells CASSLDPGAREETQYF. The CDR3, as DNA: TGTGCCAGCAGCTTGGATCCGGGGGCGCGGGAAGAGACCCAGTACTTC.

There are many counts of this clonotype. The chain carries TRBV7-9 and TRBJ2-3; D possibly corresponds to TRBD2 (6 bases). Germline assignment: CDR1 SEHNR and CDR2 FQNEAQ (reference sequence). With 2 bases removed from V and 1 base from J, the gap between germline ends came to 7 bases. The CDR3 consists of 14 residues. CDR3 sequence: CASSLSGRTDTQYF. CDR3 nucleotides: TGTGCCAGCAGCTTAAGCGGGCGCACAGATACGCAGTATTTT.

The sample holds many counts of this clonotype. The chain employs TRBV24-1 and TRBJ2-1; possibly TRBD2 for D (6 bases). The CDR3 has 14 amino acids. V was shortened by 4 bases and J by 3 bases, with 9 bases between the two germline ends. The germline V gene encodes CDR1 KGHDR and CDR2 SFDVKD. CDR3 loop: CATSEGTVYNEQFF. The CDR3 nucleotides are TGTGCCACCAGTGAGGGGACTGTCTACAATGAGCAGTTCTTC.

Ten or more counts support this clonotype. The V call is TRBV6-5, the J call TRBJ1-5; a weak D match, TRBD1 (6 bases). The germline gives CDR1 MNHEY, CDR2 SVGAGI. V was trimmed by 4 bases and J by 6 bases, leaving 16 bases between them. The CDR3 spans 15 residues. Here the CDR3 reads CASSSYRERGQPQHF. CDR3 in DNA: TGTGCCAGCAGTTCCTACAGGGAGCGGGGTCAGCCCCAGCATTTT.

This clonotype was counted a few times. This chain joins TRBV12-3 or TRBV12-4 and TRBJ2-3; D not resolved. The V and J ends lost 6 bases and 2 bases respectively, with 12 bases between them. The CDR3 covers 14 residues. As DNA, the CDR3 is TGTGCCAGCAGGTCGGACGGCTACACAGATACGCAGTATTTT. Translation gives CASRSDGYTDTQYF.

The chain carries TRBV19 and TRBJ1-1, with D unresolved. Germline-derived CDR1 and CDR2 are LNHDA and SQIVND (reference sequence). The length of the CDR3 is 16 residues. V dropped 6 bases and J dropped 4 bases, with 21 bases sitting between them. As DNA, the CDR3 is TGTGCCAGTAGGCCCGGAGGGCCAGCATTAGGCACTGAAGCTTTCTTT. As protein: CASRPGGPALGTEAFF. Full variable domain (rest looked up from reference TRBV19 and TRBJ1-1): DGGITQSPKYLFRKEGQNVTLSCEQNLNHDAMYWYRQDPGQGLRLIYYSQIVNDFQKGDIAEGYSVSREKKESFPLTVTSAQKNPTAFYLCASRPGGPALGTEAFFGQGTRLTVV.

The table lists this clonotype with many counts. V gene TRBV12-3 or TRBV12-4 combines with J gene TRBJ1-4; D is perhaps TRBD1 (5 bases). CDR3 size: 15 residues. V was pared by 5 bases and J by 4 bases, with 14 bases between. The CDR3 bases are TGTGCCAGCAGTCCCTCTGGGGACCTTAATGAAAAACTGTTTTTT. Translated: CASSPSGDLNEKLFF.

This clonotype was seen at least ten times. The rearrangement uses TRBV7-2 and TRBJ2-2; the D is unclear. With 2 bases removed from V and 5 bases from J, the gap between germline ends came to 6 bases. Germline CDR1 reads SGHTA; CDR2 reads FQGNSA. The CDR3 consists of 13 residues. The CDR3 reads CASSLQDTGELFF. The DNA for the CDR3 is TGTGCCAGCAGCTTACAGGATACCGGGGAGCTGTTTTTT. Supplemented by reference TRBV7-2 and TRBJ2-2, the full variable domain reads GAGVSQSPSNKVTEKGKDVELRCDPISGHTALYWYRQSLGQGLEFLIYFQGNSAPDKSGLPSDRFSAERTGGSVSTLTIQRTQQEDSAVYLCASSLQDTGELFFGEGSRLTVL.

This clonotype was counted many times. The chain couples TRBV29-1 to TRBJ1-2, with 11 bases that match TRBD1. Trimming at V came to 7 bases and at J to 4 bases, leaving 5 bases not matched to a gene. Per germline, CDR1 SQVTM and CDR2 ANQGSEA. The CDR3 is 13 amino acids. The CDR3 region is CSARTGGGYGYTF. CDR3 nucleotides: TGCAGCGCCCGGACAGGGGGCGGCTATGGCTACACCTTC.

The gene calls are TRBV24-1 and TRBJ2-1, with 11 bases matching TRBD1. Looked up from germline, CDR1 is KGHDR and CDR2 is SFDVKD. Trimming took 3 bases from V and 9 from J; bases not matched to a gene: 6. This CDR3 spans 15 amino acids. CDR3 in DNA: TGTGCCACCAGTGATCCCGGACAGGGGGCCATTGAGCAGTTCTTC. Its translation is CATSDPGQGAIEQFF.